This TCR beta chain was observed in a study of T-cell memory formation after mild COVID-19 (dated by TCRdb to about 2021). For the study in its entirety: Most TCR sequence clusters were specific to one of the two donors. Longitudinal TCRalpha and TCRbeta repertoire sequencing tracked T-cell clones expanding and contracting after mild COVID-19 in two donors. Two young, previously healthy adult volunteers, one female and one male, were included in the cohort.

The full study reports these points: Some responding clones were found in pre-infection memory, which suggests that pre-existing cross-reactive memory T cells took part in the SARS-CoV-2 response. The study covered only a couple of mild cases, and larger cohorts including severe cases with pre-infection samples were considered necessary. The second-wave clones that peaked on day 37 were not confirmed to be SARS-CoV-2 specific. Balanced CD4/CD8 phenotypes were observed for clones contracting from day 15 to 85, whereas a bias towards CD4+ was observed for a second wave of clones expanding from day 15 to 37. Contracting CD4+ clones turned up mainly in the CM and EM memory subsets, whereas EMRA was where CD8+ clones were enriched.

As to this clonotype: Its specific antigen is unknown. At one end, the junction sequence differs from germline, possibly due to a read error.

Sequencer: Illumina NovaSeq 6000. Using 5'RACE with constant-segment primers, TCRalpha and TCRbeta cDNA libraries were constructed, with sample barcodes and unique molecular identifiers added in the process. RNA was extracted from every sample with Trizol reagent. The libraries were amplified in two PCR steps, and the second step added a second sample barcode and Illumina TruSeq adapters. Libraries were sequenced on an Illumina NovaSeq with 2 x 150 bp paired-end reads. The authors processed their data as follows. The reads were demultiplexed and collapsed into UMI-guided consensus sequences using migec v1.2.7. Using mixcr v2.1.11, UMI consensuses were aligned to TRA and TRB V and J templates and then assembled into clonotypes. A clonotype was counted as expanded or contracted only when both edgeR and NoisET called the clonotype significant, with the noise models trained on biological replicates. edgeR calls used a false discovery rate-adjusted p below 0.01 and a log2 fold-change threshold of 1. PCA with hierarchical clustering of max-normalized trajectories of the 1000 most abundant clonotypes was used as exploratory dynamics analysis. Each responding clone was given a CD4 or CD8 phenotype based on the CD4+ and CD8+ repertoires, which had been sequenced separately. The raw public data were reprocessed by TCRdb itself: fastp quality trimming at Q25, MiXCR clonotype calling, in-frame beta chains only. Records with the same CDR3 protein are collapsed into one entry carrying the most frequent genes and DNA. Clone size and V and J calls follow TCRdb, not the original study. Across this sample there are about 290,000 distinct CDR3 sequences, with approximately 16% seen only once. The ten top clones hold 22% of the sample.

PBMCs were isolated by Ficoll-Paque density gradient centrifugation. Reading the germline V gene gives CDR1 SGHVS and CDR2 FNYEAQ. The CDR3 starts with the cysteine, ends with the phenylalanine, and has 11 residues. Only the CDR3 region is kept as DNA, spanning 33 bases read in frame from base 1. Material: PBMCs or a T cell subset sorted from them (not recorded which). The clonotype was recovered from a man between 18 and 35 years old who had mild COVID-19 (a few samples of this study predate the infection). The sample titles of this study are shuffled in the database, so cell type and time point are left out; the donor was told from shared clones. Recombination linked TRBV7-6 to TRBJ1-1; the D gene identity is not certain. The DNA reads as follows: TGTCCCAGCAGCTCCCGCACTGAAGCTTTCTTT. It codes for CPSSSRTEAFF.